This T cell receptor beta chain is drawn from a study of CXCR3-negative and CXCR3-positive naive CD8 T cells. As to this clonotype: No antigen is known for it.

General observations from the study: From TRB CDR3 properties, TCR strength was inferred; surface CD5 did not differ between naive subsets.

cDNA libraries for TRB were generated by 5' RACE incorporating UMI labels. TCRdb re-called the 5' RACE reads and shows each CDR3 protein once, DNA omitted. The sample's table shows tens of thousands of distinct CDR3 sequences. Germline V CDR1 and CDR2: LNHDA, SQIVND (reference sequence). The CDR3 is made up of 13 amino acids. CD8+ T cell subsets were each sorted in triplicate, a few hundred thousand cells apiece. Sequencing was performed on memory CD8+ T cells from blood. The rearrangement links TRBV19 to TRBJ1-5. The TCR sequence derives from a human donor in good health. Some clones in this sample may be carry-over from other donors' samples. The CDR3 sequence is CASSRQVNQPQHF.